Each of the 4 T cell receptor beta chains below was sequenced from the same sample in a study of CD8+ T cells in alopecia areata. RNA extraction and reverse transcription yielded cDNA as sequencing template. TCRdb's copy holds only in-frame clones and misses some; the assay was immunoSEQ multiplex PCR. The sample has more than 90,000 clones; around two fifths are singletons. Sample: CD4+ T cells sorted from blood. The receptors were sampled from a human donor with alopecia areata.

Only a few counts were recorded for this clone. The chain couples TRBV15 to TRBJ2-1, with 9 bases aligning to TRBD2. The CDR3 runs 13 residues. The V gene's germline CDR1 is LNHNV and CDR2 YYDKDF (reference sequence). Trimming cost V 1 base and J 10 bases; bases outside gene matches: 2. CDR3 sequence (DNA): TGTGCCACCAGCAGAGTAGCGGGGGAAGAGCAGTTCTTC. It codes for CATSRVAGEEQFF.

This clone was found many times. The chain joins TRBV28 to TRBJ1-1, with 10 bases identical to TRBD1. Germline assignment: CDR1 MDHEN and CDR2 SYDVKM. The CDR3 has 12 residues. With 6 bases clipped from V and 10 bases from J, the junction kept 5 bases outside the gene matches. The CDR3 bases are TGTGCCAGCAGCCTTAGACAGGGGGCAGCTTTCTTT. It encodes CASSLRQGAAFF. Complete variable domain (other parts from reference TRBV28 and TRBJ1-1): DVKVTQSSRYLVKRTGEKVFLECVQDMDHENMFWYRQDPGLGLRLIYFSYDVKMKEKGDIPEGYSVSREKKERFSLILESASTNQTSMYLCASSLRQGAAFFGQGTRLTVV.

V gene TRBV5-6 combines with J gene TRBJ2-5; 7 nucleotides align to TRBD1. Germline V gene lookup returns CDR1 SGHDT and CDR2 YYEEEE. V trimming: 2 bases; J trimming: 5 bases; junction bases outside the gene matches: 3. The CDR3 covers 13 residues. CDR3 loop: CASSLQGLETQYF. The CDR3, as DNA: TGTGCCAGCAGCTTACAGGGGCTTGAGACCCAGTACTTC.

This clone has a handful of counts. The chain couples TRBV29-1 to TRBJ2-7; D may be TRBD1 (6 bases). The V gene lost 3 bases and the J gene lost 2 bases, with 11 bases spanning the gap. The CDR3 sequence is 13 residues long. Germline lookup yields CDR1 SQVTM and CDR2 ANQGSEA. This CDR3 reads CSVETGLTYEQYF. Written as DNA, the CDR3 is TGCAGCGTTGAGACAGGTTTAACCTACGAGCAGTACTTC.